This T cell receptor (beta chain) was identified during a study of beta chain features in type 1 diabetes (dated by TCRdb to about 2018). Background for the entire study: Mean age, gender distribution, total cell number and subset yield did not differ between patients and healthy donors. Whereas all 30 or so donors provided naive and central memory subsets, regulatory and stem cell-like memory subsets were isolated from just 8 patients and roughly 8 healthy donors. In the study, recently diagnosed type 1 diabetes patients and matched healthy donors were compared on the TCRB repertoires of their sorted circulating CD4+ T cell subsets. Across all samples, around 99 million sorted cells were examined, and cell number per subset correlated strongly with RNA yield.

All of the isolated RNA was reverse transcribed with the High Capacity cDNA Reverse Transcription Kit, so expressed TCRB transcripts were sequenced. Deep immunoSEQ sequencing was applied to naive, central memory and regulatory T cell samples, giving an average of about 3.4 million total reads per sample. Sorted cells were lysed in RLT buffer and RNA was extracted with DNase-treated RNeasy Micro or Mini kits, depending on cell number. Each cell subset was processed on its own to prevent cross-contamination, while patient and healthy donor samples were processed together. Using the immunoSEQ multiplex PCR, TCRB sequences were amplified from cDNA into 87-bp fragments spanning the CDR3 region. Amplicons were sequenced on the Illumina HiSeq platform. In the original analysis: PCR bias was computationally corrected using synthetic template baselines, reads within Hamming distance 2 were collapsed, and singletons that could not be merged were discarded. By aligning reads against IMGT, V, D and J genes, CDR3 length, and insertions or deletions at six rearrangement sites were assigned. Within each subset, clonotype counts were normalized to sorted cell number, and only after that were true diversity and Gini coefficients computed with the tcR R package. The overlap coefficient, calculated on TCRB nucleotide sequences, was used to quantify repertoire sharing. Out-of-frame TCRB sequences from naive cells were analyzed as a proxy for the pre-selection repertoire. The source is immuneACCESS, and TCRdb retained only in-frame sequences with V and J called. Part of the clones is not carried over; for the studies checked, unresolved V genes explain less than half of this, and the remainder is unexplained. V, J and clone size reflect that table, while D and trimming were determined from the DNA. This sample gives about 400,000 clones in total; about 12% of them show up just once. 0.0095% to 0.013% of the sample is held by the ten biggest clonotypes.

On the study overall, not on this receptor specifically: In all four CD4+ subsets, TCRB CDR3 length was moderately but significantly shorter in type 1 diabetes patients. PCR might favor shorter templates, but patient and control samples were amplified and corrected together, so any skew would affect both groups equally. Because cDNA was sequenced instead of genomic DNA, activated cells with high expression could be over-represented, although the groups did not differ in activation or CD3 levels. Naive, central memory and regulatory TCRB repertoires appeared more similar among patients than among healthy donors. At VDJ recombination sites, type 1 diabetes patients had fewer insertions and more deleted nucleotides, which implies abnormalities in thymic rearrangement. Only small numbers of individuals were included in the HLA sub-analyses, which left unresolved whether HLA type had any influence on TCRB rearrangement.

From each donor, a single peripheral blood sample of 95 to 150 mL on average was drawn into heparinised tubes. Using a panel that included CD45RO, CCR7, CD25, CD127, CD95 and CD27, naive, central memory, regulatory and stem cell-like memory CD4+ T cells were sorted on a BD FACSAria II. A purity above 95% was achieved for all sorted populations. PBMCs were isolated right away by Lymphoprep density gradient centrifugation and were stained directly, without culture. So that batch effects would be minimized, each experiment stained and sorted samples in pairs, pairing one healthy donor with one patient. This clone appeared a few times. What antigen it recognizes has not been identified. Base quality data are lacking; no much larger clone is found one base away. V is pared back by 5 bases and J by 8 bases, with 16 bases lying between the germline termini. Sequences GTSNPN (CDR1) and SVGIG (CDR2) are obtained from the germline V gene (reference sequence). The CDR3 spans 13 residues, from the cysteine through the phenylalanine. The entry retains the CDR3 DNA only, 39 bases that are in frame from base 1.

The clonotype was recovered from a woman aged 18-29 years with type 1 diabetes. Sample: naive CD4+ T cells from blood. This specimen's cell subset or site label, interpreted: true naive CD4+ T cells. This receptor chain uses TRBV30 and TRBJ2-4; the D gene is perhaps TRBD2, from 6 matching bases. The CDR3 protein: CAWSGLFQDIQYF. The nucleotides are TGTGCCTGGTCGGGACTGTTTCAAGACATTCAGTACTTC.